These T cell receptor beta chains were read from a single sample in a study of blood T cell repertoires in COVID-19. The assay was immunoSEQ multiplex PCR, and TCRdb's table has in-frame clones only and misses some. The table includes about 160,000 clones, approximately 84% detected once. The specimen was peripheral blood. The receptors were sampled from a woman in her 50s with COVID-19, enrolled during active disease. The CDR3 runs from the conserved cysteine through the conserved F or W. D genes are given only for firm matches. Only some rows state a clone size, as once, few, many or a class for expanded clones.

size,D,J,V,length,CDR3,DNA
.,.,TRBJ1-3,TRBV4-3,15,CASSQSQGPGNTIYF,TGCGCCAGCAGCCAGTCCCAGGGTCCTGGAAACACCATATATTTT
once,TRBD1,TRBJ1-1,TRBV5-4,13,CASSRDRAPEAFF,TGTGCCAGCAGCCGGGACAGGGCCCCTGAAGCTTTCTTT
.,TRBD2,TRBJ2-1,TRBV7-8,12,CASSTSGYEQFF,TGTGCCAGCAGCACTAGCGGGTATGAGCAGTTCTTC
.,TRBD1,TRBJ1-2,TRBV5-6,17,CASSLRIRTGGGYGYTF,TGTGCCAGCAGCTTGAGGATCCGGACAGGGGGCGGCTATGGCTACACCTTC
.,.,TRBJ2-1,TRBV10-3,11,CAIGKAGEQFF,TGTGCCATTGGAAAGGCGGGGGAGCAGTTCTTC
.,.,TRBJ2-3,TRBV27,13,CASSLSNKDISYF,TGTGCCAGCAGCTTATCGAACAAGGACATTTCGTATTTT
.,TRBD1,TRBJ1-6,TRBV30,15,CAWSAPDRVNSPLHF,TGTGCCTGGAGTGCTCCGGACAGGGTTAATTCACCCCTCCACTTT
.,.,TRBJ2-1,TRBV9,16,CASSVSIAASYNEQFF,TGTGCCAGCAGCGTATCCATAGCGGCGTCCTACAATGAGCAGTTCTTC
.,TRBD1,TRBJ2-6,TRBV5-5,17,CASSLRTGSSGANVLTF,TGTGCCAGCAGCTTAAGGACAGGAAGCTCTGGGGCCAACGTCCTGACTTTC
.,TRBD1,TRBJ2-7,TRBV6-5,15,CASSYSTGKSYEQYF,TGTGCCAGCAGTTACTCGACAGGGAAGAGCTACGAGCAGTACTTC
.,TRBD2,TRBJ2-3,TRBV30,14,CAWSVPSGDHTQYF,TGTGCCTGGAGTGTACCTAGCGGGGACCATACGCAGTATTTT
.,.,TRBJ1-5,TRBV19,17,CASSIVGHRQGNQPQHF,TGTGCCAGTAGTATAGTCGGCCACCGACAGGGCAATCAGCCCCAGCATTTT
.,TRBD2,TRBJ2-1,TRBV10-1,14,CASATSGGLGEQFF,TGCGCCAGCGCGACTAGCGGGGGGCTCGGTGAGCAGTTCTTC
.,.,TRBJ2-7,TRBV7-9,11,CASSFTYEQYF,TGTGCCAGCAGCTTTACTTACGAGCAGTACTTC
.,.,TRBJ2-5,TRBV3-1/TRBV3-2,14,CASSPRTVKETQYF,TGTGCCAGCAGCCCACGGACAGTAAAAGAGACCCAGTACTTC
.,.,TRBJ1-6,TRBV7-9,16,CASSLNPPGINSPLHF,TGTGCCAGCAGCTTAAATCCCCCAGGGATCAATTCACCCCTCCACTTT
many,TRBD1,TRBJ2-7,TRBV2,15,CASSAPGTGGYEQYF,TGTGCCAGCAGTGCACCCGGGACAGGGGGCTACGAGCAGTACTTC
.,TRBD2,TRBJ2-1,TRBV30,16,CAWTPGLAGGLDEQFF,TGTGCCTGGACCCCGGGACTAGCGGGGGGGCTTGATGAGCAGTTCTTC
once,.,TRBJ2-3,TRBV7-9,16,CASSPRPAGTTDTQYF,TGTGCCAGCAGCCCTCGTCCCGCGGGAACCACAGATACGCAGTATTTT
once,.,TRBJ1-4,TRBV29-1,14,CSVDPRGAEEKLFF,TGCAGCGTCGACCCACGGGGGGCGGAGGAAAAACTGTTTTTT
.,.,TRBJ1-1,TRBV5-1,14,CASSLGGLNTEAFF,TGCGCCAGCAGCTTGGGAGGGCTGAACACTGAAGCTTTCTTT
.,TRBD1,TRBJ2-5,TRBV9,16,CASSPRGRTGGETQYF,TGTGCCAGCAGCCCCCGAGGCCGGACAGGGGGAGAGACCCAGTACTTC